This TCR beta chain appears in the sequencing data of a study of T cell responses to AZD1222 COVID-19 vaccine. This CDR3 is built from 14 residues. CDR1 and CDR2 from the germline V gene are MNHNS and SASEGT. V lost 0 bases and J lost 6, with 11 bases in between. Assay: immunoSEQ multiplex PCR; the TCRdb copy retains only in-frame clones and omits some. The top ten clones hold approximately 15% of a sample with approximately 120,000 clones, about 88% of them seen once. The sample was peripheral blood, taken on day 0 of AZD1222 vaccination. This rearrangement joins TRBV6-1 to TRBJ1-1; unclear D gene. The clonotype comes from an adult in good health. For the CDR3, the DNA is TGTGCCAGCAGTGAAGCGAGAGTTGGCGCTGAAGCTTTCTTT. Amino acids: CASSEARVGAEAFF.